The rows below give T cell receptor beta chains drawn from one sample of a study of cytomegalovirus exposure and HLA in healthy donors. The protocol was immunoSEQ multiplex PCR, while the TCRdb copy is restricted to in-frame clones and leaves out a portion. The table shows approximately 160,000 clones, with roughly 71% occurring only once. The sequencing sample was made of PBMCs. Source of these receptors: a woman between 45 and 65 years old in good health and CMV-seropositive. CDR3s include the opening cysteine and the closing phenylalanine or tryptophan. The D gene is left open where the match is weak. Size is omitted from some rows. Given values are once, few, many or a class for expanded clones.

d_gene: TRBD1; j_gene: TRBJ2-5; v_gene: TRBV7-9; abundance: -; CDR3aa: CASSLGQGEETQYF; CDR3nt: TGTGCCAGCAGCTTAGGGCAGGGGGAAGAGACCCAGTACTTC
d_gene: -; j_gene: TRBJ2-2; v_gene: TRBV25-1; abundance: -; CDR3aa: CASRQAANTGELFF; CDR3nt: TGTGCCAGCCGACAGGCCGCGAACACCGGGGAGCTGTTTTTT
d_gene: -; j_gene: TRBJ1-6; v_gene: TRBV6-5; abundance: -; CDR3aa: CASSYSYSGNSPLYF; CDR3nt: TGTGCCAGCAGTTACTCGTACAGCGGGAATTCACCCCTCTACTTT
d_gene: TRBD2; j_gene: TRBJ2-2; v_gene: TRBV30; abundance: -; CDR3aa: CASSAGRVGGELFF; CDR3nt: TGTGCCTCGTCGGCGGGGAGGGTAGGCGGGGAGCTGTTTTTT
d_gene: TRBD2; j_gene: TRBJ2-4; v_gene: TRBV7-9; abundance: -; CDR3aa: CASSDLGTSKNIQYF; CDR3nt: TGTGCCAGCAGCGACCTAGGGACTAGTAAAAACATTCAGTACTTC
d_gene: -; j_gene: TRBJ2-3; v_gene: TRBV7-9; abundance: -; CDR3aa: CASNTRATDTQYF; CDR3nt: TGTGCCAGCAACACTAGAGCCACAGATACGCAGTATTTT
d_gene: TRBD1; j_gene: TRBJ1-2; v_gene: TRBV7-9; abundance: -; CDR3aa: CASSLGQGRVLSKGYTF; CDR3nt: TGTGCCAGCAGCCTCGGACAGGGGCGAGTACTATCTAAAGGCTACACCTTC
d_gene: TRBD2; j_gene: TRBJ2-3; v_gene: TRBV29-1; abundance: few; CDR3aa: CSVGRAGGTDTQYF; CDR3nt: TGCAGCGTTGGAAGAGCGGGGGGTACAGATACGCAGTATTTT
d_gene: -; j_gene: TRBJ2-5; v_gene: TRBV18; abundance: -; CDR3aa: CASSPSRTVQETQYF; CDR3nt: TGTGCCAGCTCACCCTCTCGGACAGTCCAAGAGACCCAGTACTTC
d_gene: TRBD2; j_gene: TRBJ2-3; v_gene: TRBV30; abundance: -; CDR3aa: CAWSPGLAPTDTQYF; CDR3nt: TGTGCCTGGAGTCCGGGACTAGCTCCAACAGATACGCAGTATTTT
d_gene: -; j_gene: TRBJ1-6; v_gene: TRBV7-3; abundance: -; CDR3aa: CASILLGAQEPCSYNSPLHF; CDR3nt: TGTGCCAGCATTCTCTTAGGGGCCCAGGAGCCCTGCTCCTATAATTCACCCCTCCACTTT
d_gene: -; j_gene: TRBJ2-2; v_gene: TRBV5-1; abundance: -; CDR3aa: CASSFTRSDTGELFF; CDR3nt: TGCGCCAGCAGCTTTACCAGATCCGACACCGGGGAGCTGTTTTTT
d_gene: -; j_gene: TRBJ1-2; v_gene: TRBV5-4; abundance: -; CDR3aa: CASSQTGYGGYTF; CDR3nt: TGTGCCAGCAGCCAAACCGGCTACGGGGGCTACACCTTC
d_gene: -; j_gene: TRBJ2-1; v_gene: TRBV2; abundance: -; CDR3aa: CASSDRWNEQFF; CDR3nt: TGTGCCAGCAGTGATAGATGGAATGAGCAGTTCTTC
d_gene: TRBD2; j_gene: TRBJ2-5; v_gene: TRBV7-9; abundance: -; CDR3aa: CASSLGQLAGGPGTQYF; CDR3nt: TGTGCCAGCAGCTTGGGTCAGTTAGCGGGGGGGCCAGGGACCCAGTACTTC
d_gene: -; j_gene: TRBJ2-1; v_gene: TRBV7-8; abundance: -; CDR3aa: CASRPGTHNEQFF; CDR3nt: TGTGCCAGCAGACCAGGGACTCACAATGAGCAGTTCTTC
d_gene: -; j_gene: TRBJ1-1; v_gene: TRBV2; abundance: -; CDR3aa: CAGLRDIVSYEAFF; CDR3nt: TGTGCCGGACTCCGGGACATCGTATCATATGAAGCTTTCTTT
d_gene: TRBD1; j_gene: TRBJ1-6; v_gene: TRBV13; abundance: -; CDR3aa: CASSRQGLSSYNSPLHF; CDR3nt: TGTGCCAGCAGCCGACAGGGCCTGAGCTCCTATAATTCACCCCTCCACTTT
d_gene: TRBD1; j_gene: TRBJ1-3; v_gene: TRBV2; abundance: -; CDR3aa: CASSGIQGRDGNTIYF; CDR3nt: TGTGCCAGCAGTGGCATACAGGGGCGCGATGGAAACACCATATATTTT
d_gene: -; j_gene: TRBJ1-2; v_gene: TRBV14; abundance: few; CDR3aa: CASSPIRGTLYGYTF; CDR3nt: TGTGCCAGCAGCCCCATCCGGGGAACCCTCTATGGCTACACCTTC
d_gene: -; j_gene: TRBJ2-2; v_gene: TRBV5-1; abundance: -; CDR3aa: CASSLQGTGELFF; CDR3nt: TGCGCCAGCAGCTTACAGGGTACCGGGGAGCTGTTTTTT
d_gene: -; j_gene: TRBJ1-3; v_gene: TRBV5-1; abundance: -; CDR3aa: CASSFRGGLRSGNTIYF; CDR3nt: TGCGCCAGCAGCTTTCGGGGGGGACTCCGCTCTGGAAACACCATATATTTT
d_gene: -; j_gene: TRBJ1-6; v_gene: TRBV5-5; abundance: -; CDR3aa: CASSLKDSSPLHF; CDR3nt: TGTGCCAGCAGCTTGAAGGACTCTTCACCCCTCCACTTT
d_gene: TRBD1; j_gene: TRBJ1-1; v_gene: TRBV11-2; abundance: -; CDR3aa: CASSPRGDTEAFF; CDR3nt: TGTGCCAGCAGCCCCAGGGGGGACACTGAAGCTTTCTTT
d_gene: -; j_gene: TRBJ1-6; v_gene: TRBV2; abundance: -; CDR3aa: CASIRQEYNSPLHF; CDR3nt: TGTGCCAGCATTCGACAGGAGTATAATTCACCCCTCCACTTT
d_gene: -; j_gene: TRBJ2-1; v_gene: TRBV29-1; abundance: -; CDR3aa: CSVEGGQSYNEQFF; CDR3nt: TGCAGCGTTGAAGGGGGGCAGTCCTACAATGAGCAGTTCTTC